This T cell receptor (beta chain) was recorded in a study of breast tumors, draining lymph nodes, adjacent tissues. Breast cancer patients provided tissue from their axillary draining lymph nodes. CDR3 size: 18 residues. Deletions cut 1 base from V and 7 bases from J, with 24 bases between. CDR1 and CDR2 (germline): SGHTA, FQGTGA. From the multiplex PCR reads, TCRdb called clonotypes with MiXCR, one entry per CDR3 protein. The sample includes 150,000 to 200,000 distinct CDR3 sequences, roughly a third seen only once; the top ten take about 4%. Study-wide findings and caveats: Tumor TCR diversity was below lymph nodes but above nontumor tissue.

Regarding this clonotype: The target antigen is unknown. A read error is possible here, since a much larger clone lies one base away.

The sequencing sample was made of axillary lymph node tissue. The receptor's source is a female donor with breast cancer. Some clones in this sample may be carry-over from other donors' samples. V is TRBV7-3 and J is TRBJ2-3; a possible D gene is TRBD2 (7 bases). For the CDR3, the DNA is TGTGCCAGCAGCTTAAGATCGGGGGGCGTAGGGTGGACACATACGCAGTATTTT. It yields the protein CASSLRSGGVGWTHTQYF.